This TCR beta chain originates from a study of shared clonotypes between healthy human individuals. Study-level results: What rarefaction showed was incomplete sorted-subset sequencing despite large depth.

Measured with immunoSEQ multiplex PCR; TCRdb has only the in-frame clones, and not every one. The data show about 2 million clones, about 95% seen once. About this clone itself: Its target is unknown.

Positively selected for CCR7, the CD45RO-negative cells used as naive CD8 cells excluded terminally differentiated effector memory CD45RA+ cells. Trimming cost V 0 bases and J 5 bases; bases outside gene matches: 11. Germline lookup yields CDR1 SGHRS and CDR2 YFSETQ. This CDR3 has 16 residues. Material for sequencing was naive CD8+ T cells sorted from blood. The J gene is TRBJ2-7, the V gene TRBV5-1, with TRBD1 matching 7 bases. This clonotype was obtained from a man aged 18-30 years in good health. Here the CDR3 DNA reads TGCGCCAGCAGCTTGGCGGGATCTACAGGGGTCGACGAGCAGTACTTC. This sequence encodes CASSLAGSTGVDEQYF. The whole variable domain, remainder taken from reference TRBV5-1 and TRBJ2-7, is KAGVTQTPRYLIKTRGQQVTLSCSPISGHRSVSWYQQTPGQGLQFLFEYFSETQRNKGNFPGRFSGRQFSNSRSEMNVSTLELGDSALYLCASSLAGSTGVDEQYFGPGTRLTVT.